This section outlines one TCR beta chain sequence together with its context. It lacks a known antigen. At one end, the junction sequence differs from germline, possibly due to a read error. This specimen comes from a study of CD8+CD57+ T cells in acquired aplastic anemia (dated by TCRdb to 2016 to 2019). As for the study more broadly: DNA extracted from sorted CD4+ and CD8+ cells had a mean of around 3 ug, with a range of roughly 0.19 to 27.4 ug. A CD8+CD57+ expansion meant a frequency higher than the mean frequency seen in healthy subjects. On the study overall, not on this receptor specifically: Roughly 30 CD8+ CDR3 sequences were found to be shared between patients and controls, but these sequences appeared to be highly expressed in patients and within the immunodominant clones of the patients. Patients and healthy controls showed no significant difference in CD8+ Simpson's diversity (P=0.060).

The germline V gene gives CDR1 as MGHDK and CDR2 as SYGVNS. The CDR3 spans 13 residues, from the cysteine through the phenylalanine. The only DNA kept is the CDR3, 39 bases in frame from the first base. Genomic DNA was used as template for profiling of TCR beta VDJ combinations and CDR3 sequences. TCR repertoire sequencing was run on an Illumina HiSeq 2000. As for the authors' bioinformatics: Repertoires were assessed using TRBV/TRBJ rearrangement plots, CDR3 size and DJ length profiles, and Simpson's diversity index. The most abundant DNA sequence in the deep sequencing data was taken as the immunodominant clone. CDR3 amino acid sequences were screened for sharing across subjects and compared with published repertoires and the VDJdb database. TCRdb reprocessing: public reads trimmed at Q25 with fastp, clones called with MiXCR, in-frame beta chains kept. Under each unique CDR3 protein, matching rows form one entry showing the most common genes and DNA. None of the V and J calls come from the authors' own analysis; TCRdb made them. This sample comprises 200,000 to 250,000 distinct CDR3 sequences, around three fifths of them detected only once. Of the sample, under 60% is held by the ten largest clones.

Flow cytometry had shown CD8+CD57+ cell expansion in the patients selected for sequencing. Every patient had a diagnosis of severe acquired aplastic anemia based on International Study of Aplastic Anemia and Agranulocytosis and Camitta criteria. No therapy had been received by the patients at the time of blood sampling. In this study, sorted CD4+ and CD8+ T cells from the blood of healthy subjects and of severe aplastic anemia patients had their TCR repertoires deep-sequenced. In the USA, patient enrollment took place under clinicaltrials.gov protocols 00001620, 01623167, 00001397, 00071045, 00081523 and 00961064. Ficoll-Paque density gradient centrifugation was used to isolate peripheral blood mononuclear cells. Before DNA was extracted, CD4+ and CD8+ T cells were sorted using either FACS or magnetic beads.

The chain is made from TRBV25-1 and TRBJ1-2; TRBD1 might be the D gene, on 6 matching bases. This clonotype was obtained from a human donor with aplastic anemia. The sample was sorted CD4+, CD8+, or CD8+CD57+ T cells (not recorded which) from PBMCs. The CDR3 reads as follows: CASSQDSYYGYTF. The nucleotides read TGTGCCAGCAGTCAGGACAGTTACTATGGCTATACCTTC.